These 29 T cell receptor beta chains share one sample of origin, sequenced in a study of control samples from healthy donors and cancer patients (TCRdb year 2020). The method was the immunoSEQ multiplex PCR assay. What TCRdb holds here is the immuneACCESS table cut down to in-frame rearrangements. Part of the clones is not present; checked against another copy, under half of the missing clones reflect an unresolved V gene, and the others are unexplained. The table for this sample lists approximately 170,000 clones; around 90% of them were counted only once. 0.68% of the sample is taken by the ten largest. The sequenced sample was blood. These receptors were obtained from a woman in her twenties or thirties in good health.

This clone was seen a few times. The rearrangement uses TRBV15 and TRBJ1-1; D unclear. V lost 3 bases, J lost 4 bases, and 3 bases lay in between. The germline V gene has CDR1 LNHNV and CDR2 YYDKDF (reference sequence). This CDR3 spans 11 amino acids. The CDR3 loop is CATSSGTEAFF. CDR3 in DNA: TGTGCCACCAGCAGCGGCACTGAAGCTTTCTTT.

This sequence joins TRBV4-1 and TRBJ1-4; D is ambiguous. This CDR3 is 12 amino acids long. V lost 4 bases, J lost 8 bases, and 8 bases lay in between. CDR1 and CDR2 (germline): MGHRA, YSYEKL. CDR3 region: CASSRPQEKLFF. DNA of the CDR3: TGCGCCAGCAGCCGACCCCAGGAAAAACTGTTTTTT.

The gene calls are TRBV30 and TRBJ2-3, with D hard to call. The CDR3 has 14 residues. Germline lookup yields CDR1 GTSNPN and CDR2 SVGIG (reference sequence). V was clipped by 0 bases and J by 0 bases, with 7 bases between them. CDR3: CAWSVGPSTDTQYF. The CDR3 DNA is TGTGCCTGGAGTGTAGGTCCTAGCACAGATACGCAGTATTTT.

The CDR3 DNA sequence: TGTGCCAGCAGCTCGCAGGGGGAGAGCTCTGGAAACACCATATATTTT. This translates into CASSSQGESSGNTIYF. V gene TRBV7-8 combines with J gene TRBJ1-3; 7 bases match TRBD1. CDR1 and CDR2 (germline): SGHVS, FQNEAQ. The CDR3 consists of 16 residues. The ends lost 4 bases at V and 0 bases at J; junction bases unmatched: 6.

This clone came up once. At the DNA level, this CDR3 is encoded by other sequences in the same sample as well. This chain connects TRBV6-5 to TRBJ1-2, with 8 bases matching TRBD1. Per the germline V gene, CDR1 is MNHEY and CDR2 is SVGAGI. This CDR3 has 15 amino acids. The V gene end was trimmed by 6 bases and the J gene end by 7 bases; junction bases not matched to a gene: 13. The CDR3 bases are TGTGCCAGCAGACATCAGGGGGCGCGAGGGGGTGGCTACACCTTC. As protein: CASRHQGARGGGYTF.

The CDR3 DNA follows: TGTGCCAGCTCACCACGGGGGTTGGACTATGGCTACACCTTC. The encoded protein is CASSPRGLDYGYTF. The rearrangement links TRBV18 to TRBJ1-2, with D tentatively TRBD1 (5 bases). Per germline, CDR1 KGHSH and CDR2 LQKENI. Trimming took 1 base from V and 3 from J, leaving 9 bases between them. This CDR3 comprises 14 residues.

This chain connects TRBV27 to TRBJ2-7; tentatively, D is TRBD2 (6 bases). V was clipped by 4 bases and J by 4 bases, with 23 bases between them. CDR1 and CDR2 from the germline V gene are MNHEY and SMNVEV (reference sequence). The CDR3 is 17 amino acids. DNA for the CDR3: TGTGCCAGCAGTTGGCCGGGACTTCTACCCATTCCTTACGAGCAGTACTTC. As protein: CASSWPGLLPIPYEQYF.

The chain employs TRBV28 and TRBJ2-5; 8 nucleotides line up with TRBD1. Unmatched junction bases numbered 10, after V lost 3 bases and J lost 4 bases. The CDR3 runs to 16 residues. Germline V gene lookup returns CDR1 MDHEN and CDR2 SYDVKM. CDR3 DNA: TGTGCCAGCAGTTTTGACAGGGGAGCTAAACCAGAGACCCAGTACTTC. It translates to CASSFDRGAKPETQYF.

Written as DNA, the CDR3 is TGTGCCAGCAGCTTGGCTCGGTCGGGGTACGTCCCTAACAATGAGCAGTTCTTC. Its translation is CASSLARSGYVPNNEQFF. This chain connects TRBV5-6 to TRBJ2-1; D might be TRBD2 (5 bases). V was clipped by 0 bases and J by 5 bases, with 21 bases between them. Per the germline V gene, CDR1 is SGHDT and CDR2 is YYEEEE. The CDR3 consists of 18 residues.

This chain links TRBV28 with TRBJ2-1, with a tentative D call TRBD2 (6 bases). The CDR3 spans 16 residues. The germline CDR1 and CDR2 sequences are MDHEN and SYDVKM. The V end was cut by 6 bases, the J end by 5 bases, with 20 bases between. This chain's CDR3 is CASSPGVGRGNNEQFF. The CDR3 DNA reads TGTGCCAGCAGCCCGGGGGTGGGGCGGGGCAACAATGAGCAGTTCTTC.

The chain has TRBV28 and TRBJ2-1; maybe TRBD1 (6 bases). V dropped 6 bases and J dropped 8 bases, with 17 bases sitting between them. Germline CDR1 and CDR2: MDHEN and SYDVKM. The CDR3 sequence is 14 residues long. In DNA form, the CDR3 reads TGTGCCAGCAGGCGCACAGGGAACGAGGATGAGCAGTTCTTC. Protein sequence: CASRRTGNEDEQFF.

The chain joins TRBV28 to TRBJ2-7; D uncertain. Trimming removed 2 bases from V and 6 bases from J, with 8 bases in between. This CDR3 contains 12 residues. The V gene's germline CDR1 is MDHEN and CDR2 SYDVKM. As DNA, the CDR3 is TGTGCCAGCAGTTTAACCCCAGGCGAGCAGTACTTC. Its translation is CASSLTPGEQYF.

The chain links TRBV6-5 to TRBJ1-6, with a possible D match to TRBD1 (5 bases). Germline-derived CDR1 and CDR2 are MNHEY and SVGAGI. V was shortened by 6 bases and J by 8 bases, with 8 bases between the two germline ends. The CDR3 contains 12 residues. CDR3: CASRGTYSPLHF. DNA of the CDR3: TGTGCCAGCAGAGGGACGTATTCACCCCTCCACTTT.

The chain combines TRBV21-1 with TRBJ2-5; the table names TRBD2, a call not compared with the DNA. TRBV21-1 is an annotated pseudogene. The CDR3 sequence is 23 residues long. CDR3 sequence: CASSKLHWGLTGRWVKKQETQYF. CDR3 in DNA: TGTGCCAGCAGCAAGCTCCACTGGGGACTCACTGGACGGTGGGTCAAGAAACAAGAGACCCAGTACTTC.

The chain joins TRBV9 to TRBJ2-1, with D perhaps TRBD1 (6 bases). Germline V gives CDR1 SGDLS, CDR2 YYNGEE. The V and J ends lost 3 bases and 4 bases respectively, with 8 bases between them. The CDR3 covers 13 residues. This CDR3 is CASSAQGYNEQFF. CDR3 coding DNA: TGTGCCAGCAGCGCCCAGGGGTACAATGAGCAGTTCTTC.

CDR3 region: CASSDSGGSSDTQYF. In nucleotides, the CDR3 is TGTGCCAGCAGTGACTCCGGCGGGAGTTCAGATACGCAGTATTTT. The chain couples TRBV6-4 to TRBJ2-3; 7 nucleotides line up with TRBD2. The V segment lost 0 bases and the J segment 4 bases; nucleotides outside the gene matches: 4. The germline V gene has CDR1 MRHNA and CDR2 SNTAGT. This CDR3 region has 15 residues.

The chain recombines TRBV27 with TRBJ2-3; D is uncertain. V lost 3 bases and J 4 bases, leaving 8 bases between the germline ends. The CDR3 extends over 13 amino acids. Looked up from germline, CDR1 is MNHEY and CDR2 is SMNVEV (reference sequence). DNA of the CDR3: TGTGCCAGCAGTTTCGGACGACCAGATACGCAGTATTTT. Amino acid sequence: CASSFGRPDTQYF.

This clone appeared once. The V and J genes are TRBV30 and TRBJ1-5, with a possible D match to TRBD1 (5 bases). From germline, CDR1 is GTSNPN and CDR2 SVGIG (reference sequence). V was trimmed by 0 bases and J by 6 bases, leaving 12 bases between them. The CDR3 runs to 14 residues. The CDR3: CAWSVRGGGQPQHF. CDR3 DNA: TGTGCCTGGAGTGTCCGGGGCGGGGGTCAGCCCCAGCATTTT. The variable domain in full, with the rest retrieved from reference TRBV30 and TRBJ1-5, is SQTIHQWPATLVQPVGSPLSLECTVEGTSNPNLYWYRQAAGRGLQLLFYSVGIGQISSEVPQNLSASRPQDRQFILSSKKLLLSDSGFYLCAWSVRGGGQPQHFGDGTRLSIL.

V gene TRBV7-2 combines with J gene TRBJ1-1, with 9 bases fitting TRBD1. Unmatched junction bases numbered 5, after V lost 2 bases and J lost 7 bases. Germline V lookup: CDR1 SGHTA, CDR2 FQGNSA. The CDR3 has 14 residues. The CDR3 region is CASSLKNRGHEAFF. The CDR3 DNA sequence: TGTGCCAGCAGCTTAAAGAACAGGGGGCATGAAGCTTTCTTT. Together with reference TRBV7-2 and TRBJ1-1, the CDR3 gives the full variable domain: GAGVSQSPSNKVTEKGKDVELRCDPISGHTALYWYRQSLGQGLEFLIYFQGNSAPDKSGLPSDRFSAERTGGSVSTLTIQRTQQEDSAVYLCASSLKNRGHEAFFGQGTRLTVV.

The table lists this clone with a few counts. V gene TRBV6-6 combines with J gene TRBJ2-7; tentative D call: TRBD2 (6 bases). Between the trimmed V and J ends, which lost 6 bases and 1 base, there was a span of 10 bases. Germline V gene sequence: CDR1 MNHNY, CDR2 SVGAGI (reference sequence). The CDR3 contains 13 residues. The chain's CDR3 is CASSGSRSYEQYF. The CDR3 DNA follows: TGTGCCAGCAGCGGGAGTCGGTCCTACGAGCAGTACTTC.

CDR3 in amino acids: CASSHALAGDGYTF. Written as DNA, the CDR3 is TGCGCCAGCAGCCACGCCTTAGCAGGGGATGGCTACACCTTC. The rearrangement uses TRBV4-1 and TRBJ1-2; TRBD1 is a possible D gene (6 bases). CDR1 and CDR2 (germline): MGHRA, YSYEKL. This CDR3 region has 14 residues. Trimming pared 3 bases from V and 6 bases from J, leaving 14 bases between.

J is TRBJ2-3 and V is TRBV5-1, with D perhaps TRBD2 (6 bases). V lost 4 bases, J lost 2 bases, and 14 bases lay in between. Germline CDR1 is SGHRS and CDR2 is YFSETQ. This CDR3 has 15 amino acids. The CDR3 nucleotides are TGCGCCAGCAGCACGGGGGTCCGGACCACAGATACGCAGTATTTT. It translates to CASSTGVRTTDTQYF.

The CDR3, as DNA: TGTGCCAGCGGATCTATCATGGACCGGGTGAACACCGGGGAGCTGTTTTTT. Translating it yields CASGSIMDRVNTGELFF. V and J are TRBV9 and TRBJ2-2, with D unclear. Per germline, CDR1 SGDLS and CDR2 YYNGEE. This CDR3 contains 17 residues. V shed 7 bases and J shed 1 base, with 20 bases lying between them.

This chain uses TRBV5-4 with TRBJ1-1, with 7 bases that match TRBD1. V trimming: 0 bases; J trimming: 1 base; junction bases outside the gene matches: 9. CDR1 and CDR2 from the germline V gene are SGHNT and YYREEE (reference sequence). CDR3 length: 17 amino acids. CDR3 DNA: TGTGCCAGCAGCTTGGCAGGGGGGGGGAAGGCGAACACTGAAGCTTTCTTT. Translation gives CASSLAGGGKANTEAFF.

The J gene is TRBJ2-1, the V gene TRBV6-2 or TRBV6-3, with TRBD2 as a possible D gene (5 bases). The CDR3 is 16 residues long. Trimming removed 0 bases at V and 7 bases at J, with 16 bases between. The germline gives CDR1 MNHEY, CDR2 SVGEGT. The CDR3 coding sequence is TGTGCCAGCAGTTACTCGAGTCCTAGCTATCAGAATGAGCAGTTCTTC. Protein: CASSYSSPSYQNEQFF.

V and J are TRBV4-1 and TRBJ2-1; possibly TRBD1 for D (6 bases). Trimming shortened V by 5 bases and J by 5 bases, and 16 bases separated the two germline ends. Germline CDR1 MGHRA, CDR2 YSYEKL. The CDR3 has 15 amino acids. The CDR3 nucleotides read TGCGCCAGCAGCTACCAGGGGAAGAAAGACAATGAGCAGTTCTTC. Protein sequence: CASSYQGKKDNEQFF.

J is TRBJ2-1 and V is TRBV6-1; D is undetermined. Germline V gene data show CDR1 as MNHNS and CDR2 as SASEGT. V was cut by 2 bases and J by 9 bases, with 11 bases left in between. The length of the CDR3 is 13 residues. The DNA for the CDR3 is TGTGCCAGCAGTGAATTCAGCATCGGTGAGCAGTTCTTC. Amino acid sequence: CASSEFSIGEQFF.

The J gene is TRBJ2-2, the V gene TRBV20-1, with a tentative D call TRBD2 (5 bases). Per germline, CDR1 DFQATT and CDR2 SNEGSKA (reference sequence). CDR3 size: 14 residues. With 3 bases removed from V and 7 bases from J, the gap between germline ends came to 15 bases. In DNA, the CDR3 is TGCAGTGCTAGTTTTCGCGGGCGTAGCGGGGAGCTGTTTTTT. Amino acid sequence: CSASFRGRSGELFF.

The chain employs TRBV5-4 and TRBJ1-4; 9 nucleotides line up with TRBD1. The V and J ends lost 4 bases and 7 bases, in that order; junction bases with no gene match: 8. The CDR3 consists of 15 residues. Germline CDR1 and CDR2: SGHNT and YYREEE (reference sequence). The DNA for the CDR3 is TGTGCCAGCAGCGCCCCGGGACAGGGTAGTGAAAAACTGTTTTTT. This sequence encodes CASSAPGQGSEKLFF.